The clone carrying this T cell receptor (beta chain) has only a few counts. Time point defined: pre-sensitization, week 0. Treatment of the sample: therapeutic diphenylcyclopropenone sensitization with weekly scalp DPC. MiXCR was run by TCRdb on the RACE reads, yielding one entry per CDR3 protein. The sample shows over 70,000 distinct CDR3 sequences, about 15% of them seen only once. This sample was taken from a study of human T cells and chemical hapten exposure. Germline CDR1 is SNHLY and CDR2 is FYNNEI. The CDR3 consists of 13 residues. Deletions cut 8 bases from V and 5 bases from J, with 15 bases between.

The chain combines TRBV2 with TRBJ1-2; no clear D gene. This receptor was taken from a woman aged 45-60 years with alopecia areata. Some clones in this sample may be carry-over from other donors' samples. Here the sequenced sample was whole blood, taken in connection with sensitization to the hapten diphenylcyclopropenone (DPC). CDR3 DNA: TGTGCCAGCGGTCGTGGTATGGATTATGGCTACACCTTC. It is translated as CASGRGMDYGYTF.